This T cell receptor (beta chain) was captured by sequencing in a study of blood T cell repertoires in COVID-19. Study in general: Specimens from acute and convalescent COVID-19 originated in the United States, Italy and Spain. From T cells, B-cell-depleted T cells, or PBMCs came the material, which was cDNA or gDNA.

Original methodology: Amplification of reference gene primers was used by the study to estimate nucleated cell counts. This table comes from immunoSEQ multiplex PCR, and its TCRdb copy is limited to in-frame clones, with some not included. The V and J calls and clone size are taken from that table; D and trimming were inferred from the DNA. The table lists tens of thousands of clones, approximately 86% of them singletons. There are 12 residues in the CDR3. The germline gives CDR1 SGHRS, CDR2 YFSETQ. With V trimmed by 2 bases and J by 6 bases, 1 base remained unmatched. This TCR came from a man between 45 and 60 years old with active COVID-19. The chain combines TRBV5-1 with TRBJ1-2; 7 nucleotides align to TRBD1. The sample consisted of peripheral blood. The CDR3 region has the DNA TGCGCCAGCAGCTTCCAGGGGGATGGCTACACCTTC. The encoded protein is CASSFQGDGYTF.